This T cell receptor beta chain was obtained from a study of identical twins. TCRdb recomputed calls from the 5' RACE reads with MiXCR, one row per CDR3 protein. This sample yields hundreds of thousands of distinct CDR3 sequences, of which 12% are seen a single time; about 1.6% belongs to the top ten. The sample was also linked to a second study, of yellow fever vaccine responses in identical twins.

Sequences were obtained from PBMCs. The TCR was taken from a woman under 30 in good health.

The CDR3 DNA reads TGTGCCAGTAGTATAGATCAATCCTTTCAATCGAATCAGCCCCAGCATTTT. Translation gives CASSIDQSFQSNQPQHF. The V call is TRBV19, the J call TRBJ1-5; no clear D. CDR1 is LNHDA and CDR2 is SQIVND in the germline V gene (reference sequence). V gave up 0 bases and J gave up 4 bases, with 16 bases separating them. This CDR3 has 17 residues.